These 13 T cell receptor beta chains came from one sample sequenced in a study of cytomegalovirus exposure and HLA in healthy donors. The PCR made use of 60 Vbeta and 13 Jbeta primers. Sequencing was performed with immunoSEQ multiplex PCR; in TCRdb, only in-frame clones are kept and a portion is missing. The table lists about 100,000 clones, around 79% of them singletons. Sequenced material: PBMCs. All receptors come from a man aged 55 to 70 in good health and CMV-seropositive.

This clone appeared a single time. The rearrangement uses TRBV29-1 and TRBJ2-3; no firm D call. The CDR3 loop spans 12 amino acids. V lost 2 bases to trimming and J lost 6 bases, with 9 bases between them. CDR1 is SQVTM and CDR2 is ANQGSEA in the germline V gene. The CDR3 loop is CSVETALDTQYF. CDR3 DNA: TGCAGCGTTGAAACAGCTCTCGATACGCAGTATTTT.

The chain combines TRBV7-6 with TRBJ2-5; 11 bases line up with TRBD1. CDR1 and CDR2 (germline): SGHVS, FNYEAQ. The CDR3 has 16 residues. Trimming removed 5 bases from V and 4 bases from J; junction bases left unmatched: 9. CDR3 nucleotide sequence: TGTGCCAGCAGCCAACGGACAGGGGGCGTAAGAGAGACCCAGTACTTC. Amino acid sequence: CASSQRTGGVRETQYF.

This clone turned up a few times. The chain joins TRBV23-1 to TRBJ2-1; D may be TRBD1 (6 bases). TRBV23-1 is placed among ORFs of uncertain function. V lost 6 bases, J lost 5 bases, and 23 bases lay in between. The CDR3 runs to 17 residues. The CDR3 loop reads CASRNYFRGQWDNEQFF. The DNA for the CDR3 is TGCGCCAGCAGGAATTACTTCAGGGGTCAGTGGGACAATGAGCAGTTCTTC.

V gene TRBV19 combines with J gene TRBJ2-1; a possible D gene is TRBD1 (5 bases). CDR1 and CDR2 from the germline V gene are LNHDA and SQIVND (reference sequence). V lost 7 bases, J lost 0 bases, and 10 bases lay in between. There are 14 residues in the CDR3. The CDR3 spells CASIGVGSYNEQFF. The CDR3 nucleotides read TGTGCCAGTATAGGGGTGGGCTCCTACAATGAGCAGTTCTTC.

At least ten counts were recorded for this clone. The V call is TRBV7-2, the J call TRBJ2-1; 14 bases are shared with TRBD2. The V and J ends lost 5 bases and 6 bases, in that order; junction bases with no gene match: 6. The CDR3 covers 16 residues. The germline V gene encodes CDR1 SGHTA and CDR2 FQGNSA. The CDR3 nucleotides are TGTGCCAGCAGCAGGCCCGGGACTAGCGGGGGCAATGAGCAGTTCTTC. Translated, it gives CASSRPGTSGGNEQFF.

This CDR3 reads CASSVEGQGIEQYF. The CDR3 nucleotides read TGTGCCAGCAGCGTAGAGGGACAGGGAATCGAGCAGTACTTC. The gene calls are TRBV9 and TRBJ2-7, with 9 positions matching TRBD1. The CDR3 spans 14 residues. The germline V gene encodes CDR1 SGDLS and CDR2 YYNGEE. The V and J ends lost 0 bases and 6 bases, in that order; junction bases with no gene match: 4.

V usage is TRBV5-4 and J usage is TRBJ2-5; 7 positions agree with TRBD1. The end of the DNA aligns better with TRBJ2-7, so the J call may be wrong. From germline, CDR1 is SGHNT and CDR2 YYREEE (reference sequence). There are 13 residues in the CDR3. The CDR3 bases are TGTGCCAGCAGCCCACGGGACAGCTACGAGCAGTACTTC. This codes for CASSPRDSYEQYF.

V and J are TRBV5-6 and TRBJ2-7; 9 bases fit TRBD1. The V gene end was trimmed by 4 bases and the J gene end by 6 bases; junction bases not matched to a gene: 5. Germline V CDR1 and CDR2: SGHDT, YYEEEE. The CDR3 has 13 amino acids. The CDR3 is CASSSRDRAEQYF. Here the CDR3 DNA reads TGTGCCAGCAGCAGCCGGGACAGGGCCGAGCAGTACTTC.

The chain is built from TRBV4-1 and TRBJ1-5; 9 bases match TRBD1. There are 16 residues in the CDR3. Germline V lookup: CDR1 MGHRA, CDR2 YSYEKL. With V trimmed by 1 base and J by 4 bases, 5 bases remained unmatched. The CDR3: CASSQVGQGMNQPQHF. The CDR3 DNA reads as TGCGCCAGCAGCCAAGTTGGACAGGGGATGAATCAGCCCCAGCATTTT.

Remarks on this clone: At the DNA level, this CDR3 is encoded by other sequences in the same sample as well. The chain employs TRBV15 and TRBJ1-4; D is perhaps TRBD1 (6 bases). The germline V and J ends were trimmed by 0 bases and 7 bases, with 9 bases remaining between them. The CDR3 is made up of 14 amino acids. The V gene's germline CDR1 is LNHNV and CDR2 YYDKDF (reference sequence). The CDR3 coding sequence is TGTGCCACCAGCAGAGACAGGGGCGCTGAAAAACTGTTTTTT. Its protein is CATSRDRGAEKLFF. Supplemented by reference TRBV15 and TRBJ1-4, the full variable domain reads DAMVIQNPRYQVTQFGKPVTLSCSQTLNHNVMYWYQQKSSQAPKLLFHYYDKDFNNEADTPDNFQSRRPNTSFCFLDIRSPGLGDTAMYLCATSRDRGAEKLFFGSGTQLSVL.

The rearrangement joins TRBV30 to TRBJ1-4; 7 bases align to TRBD1. J was trimmed by 7 bases and V by 5 bases; bases with no gene match: 7. CDR1 GTSNPN and CDR2 SVGIG come from the germline V gene (reference sequence). This CDR3 comprises 13 residues. The CDR3 loop reads CAWRQGRVEKLFF. CDR3 coding DNA: TGTGCCTGGCGACAGGGAAGAGTTGAAAAACTGTTTTTT.

The V and J genes are TRBV7-9 and TRBJ1-2; the D gene is possibly TRBD1 (5 bases). Germline V lookup: CDR1 SEHNR, CDR2 FQNEAQ (reference sequence). Trimming cost V 2 bases and J 2 bases, with 12 bases left between them. The CDR3 has 15 residues. CDR3 coding DNA: TGTGCCAGCAGCTTAAACAGGCAAAGAAACTATGGCTACACCTTC. It specifies CASSLNRQRNYGYTF.

This chain uses TRBV9 with TRBJ1-6; 7 bases align to TRBD1. Germline-derived CDR1 and CDR2 are SGDLS and YYNGEE. J gave up 7 bases and V 4 bases, and 8 bases lay outside the gene matches. The CDR3 has 15 residues. This CDR3 reads CASSPHSGGNSPLHF. The CDR3 nucleotides read TGTGCCAGCAGCCCCCACTCAGGGGGGAATTCACCCCTCCACTTT.